One and the same sample provided the 5 T cell receptor beta chains below, sequenced in a study of human T cells and chemical hapten exposure. MiXCR was run by TCRdb on the RACE reads, yielding one entry per CDR3 protein. Found here are approximately 340,000 distinct CDR3 sequences, approximately 6.9% of them singletons; the top ten hold 7.5% to 9%. Specified time point: patch test 1, 2 weeks after DPC sensitization. The sample's treatment: therapeutic diphenylcyclopropenone sensitization with weekly scalp DPC. The material sequenced was whole blood, taken in connection with sensitization to the hapten diphenylcyclopropenone (DPC). The receptors were gathered from a young woman with alopecia areata. Some clones in this sample may be carry-over from other donors' samples.

This clonotype has a count of ten or more. The V call is TRBV20-1, the J call TRBJ2-1; D not certain. Trimming took off 6 bases at V and 5 bases at J, with 11 bases between the two ends. This CDR3 contains 12 residues. Germline-derived CDR1 and CDR2 are DFQATT and SNEGSKA (reference sequence). The CDR3 DNA reads TGCAGTGCGCCGGCCCTTAACAATGAGCAGTTCTTC. It specifies CSAPALNNEQFF.

The chain is built from TRBV6-2 or TRBV6-3 and TRBJ1-6; 10 bases line up with TRBD1. Trimming cost V 6 bases and J 12 bases; bases outside gene matches: 26. There are 20 residues in the CDR3. CDR1 MNHEY and CDR2 SVGEGT come from the germline V gene. Here the CDR3 DNA reads TGTGCCAGCAGCCTACCGGGACAGGGGATCGGAGGGCTTCCGCTGGGACCCCTCCACTTT. Protein: CASSLPGQGIGGLPLGPLHF.

The table lists this clonotype with a few counts. The chain carries TRBV6-2 or TRBV6-3 and TRBJ1-5, with a weak D call TRBD1 (5 bases). V was clipped by 0 bases and J by 9 bases, with 9 bases between them. This CDR3 region has 13 residues. Germline V gene sequence: CDR1 MNHEY, CDR2 SVGEGT. CDR3 sequence (DNA): TGTGCCAGCAGTTACTCGAGGGGATTGCCCCAGCATTTT. It codes for CASSYSRGLPQHF.

The rearrangement joins TRBV27 to TRBJ2-1, with D tentatively TRBD2 (6 bases). CDR1 is MNHEY, CDR2 SMNVEV, per germline (reference sequence). V was trimmed by 6 bases and J by 0 bases, leaving 12 bases between them. The CDR3 totals 15 residues. Here the CDR3 DNA reads TGTGCCAGCAGCATCGGGGGACTCTCCTACAATGAGCAGTTCTTC. The encoded protein is CASSIGGLSYNEQFF.

A few counts support this clonotype. CDR3 amino acids: CASSRDAGGSYNEQFF. The CDR3 DNA reads TGTGCCAGCAGCCGAGACGCGGGGGGTTCTTACAATGAGCAGTTCTTC. V and J are TRBV7-2 and TRBJ2-1; 8 nucleotides align to TRBD2. With 5 bases clipped from V and 4 bases from J, the junction kept 10 bases outside the gene matches. The CDR3 runs 16 residues. Germline loops: CDR1 SGHTA, CDR2 FQGNSA.